This TCR beta chain emerged from a study of blood T cell repertoires in COVID-19. Deletions cut 4 bases from V and 7 bases from J, with 14 bases between. Germline V gene lookup returns CDR1 SEHNR and CDR2 FQNEAQ (reference sequence). The CDR3 has 14 residues. Sequencing used immunoSEQ multiplex PCR; TCRdb keeps in-frame clones, though not all of them. The sample gives fewer than 200,000 clones, roughly 76% of which show up once; 8.5% to 10% is in the top ten. The sequence came from a woman aged 45-60 years with active or convalescent COVID-19. V is TRBV7-9 and J is TRBJ2-1; D is uncertain. Sequenced sample: peripheral blood. The CDR3 DNA reads TGTGCCAGCAGCTCCCGGTTGGCAGCGAATGAGCAGTTCTTC. It encodes CASSSRLAANEQFF.